The clone carrying this TCR beta chain has just a few counts. Patients at the Seattle site were enrolled during active infection and followed longitudinally. This sample stems from a study of blood T cell repertoires in COVID-19. Background on the study: Samples taken during acute and convalescent COVID-19 were collected in the United States, Italy and Spain. PBMCs, B-cell-depleted T cells, or T cells were the source of the cDNA or gDNA that made up the material.

The authors' processing: Reference gene primer amplification yielded estimated nucleated cell counts. The table came from immunoSEQ multiplex PCR; TCRdb's copy has only in-frame clones and leaves some out. V and J calls and clone size follow that table, whereas D and trimming were derived from the DNA. The repertoire consists of roughly 340,000 clones, with 88% occurring once and the leading ten covering around 6.6%. There are 13 residues in the CDR3. V gave up 4 bases and J gave up 7 bases; unmatched junction bases: 7. Per germline, CDR1 MNHEY and CDR2 SVGAGI. The V call is TRBV6-5, the J call TRBJ2-7; 7 nucleotides agree with TRBD2. Sequenced input: peripheral blood. The receptor was derived from a woman aged 70 to 79 with COVID-19, enrolled during active disease. This CDR3 is CASSSGGLGEQYF. The CDR3 DNA reads as TGTGCCAGCAGTTCCGGGGGGTTAGGGGAGCAGTACTTC.